This passage covers 6 T cell receptor beta chains from one sample sequenced in a study of technical replicates of blood from four donors. Clones were read by immunoSEQ multiplex PCR, and TCRdb kept only the in-frame ones, dropping some. The repertoire consists of tens of thousands of clones, with 98% occurring once and the leading ten covering roughly 0.17%. Source material: T cells isolated from PBMCs. All receptors derive from a human donor in good health.

The rearrangement links TRBV28 to TRBJ1-2; D is ambiguous. Germline-derived CDR1 and CDR2 are MDHEN and SYDVKM. The CDR3 extends over 11 amino acids. V was clipped by 8 bases and J by 8 bases, with 12 bases between them. The CDR3 DNA sequence: TGTGCCAGCGGGAGGAGCAGCGGCTACACCTTC. This gives the protein CASGRSSGYTF.

CDR3 nucleotides: TGTGCCAGCAGCTTAGATTTAATCGGTGGGAGGACACCCCTCCACTTT. Translated: CASSLDLIGGRTPLHF. V usage is TRBV11-3 and J usage is TRBJ1-6; D unresolved. CDR3 length: 16 amino acids. Deletions cut 0 bases from V and 11 bases from J, with 17 bases between. The germline CDR1 and CDR2 sequences are SGHNT and YENEEA.

The chain recombines TRBV5-1 with TRBJ2-5; TRBD1 aligns across 9 bases. This CDR3 is 18 amino acids long. Germline CDR1 and CDR2: SGHRS and YFSETQ. The J segment lost 5 bases and the V segment lost 0 bases, leaving 14 bases of the junction unmatched. CDR3 sequence reads: CASSLGVRDRVTGETQYF. Here the CDR3 DNA reads TGCGCCAGCAGCTTGGGCGTCCGGGACAGGGTGACGGGGGAGACCCAGTACTTC.

This chain joins TRBV11-2 and TRBJ2-7, with 10 bases fitting TRBD1. Trimming at V came to 5 bases and at J to 3 bases, leaving 4 bases not matched to a gene. The CDR3 is 14 amino acids. Germline loops: CDR1 SGHAT, CDR2 FQNNGV. CDR3 DNA sequence: TGTGCCAGCAGCATTAGGACAGGGGGCTACGAGCAGTACTTC. Protein product: CASSIRTGGYEQYF.

The genes are TRBV5-4 and TRBJ2-7; 7 bases are a match to TRBD1. V was pared by 4 bases and J by 4 bases, with 5 bases of the junction left unmatched. The germline V gene has CDR1 SGHNT and CDR2 YYREEE (reference sequence). This CDR3 comprises 13 residues. The CDR3 DNA sequence: TGTGCCAGCAGCACCGGGACAGCATACGAGCAGTACTTC. Translating it yields CASSTGTAYEQYF.

The gene calls are TRBV6-1 and TRBJ1-5; D remains unclear. The length of the CDR3 is 13 residues. Between the trimmed V and J ends, which lost 8 bases and 2 bases, there was a span of 10 bases. Per germline, CDR1 MNHNS and CDR2 SASEGT. CDR3: CASGVERNQPQHF. The CDR3 DNA is TGTGCCAGCGGTGTGGAGCGCAATCAGCCCCAGCATTTT.